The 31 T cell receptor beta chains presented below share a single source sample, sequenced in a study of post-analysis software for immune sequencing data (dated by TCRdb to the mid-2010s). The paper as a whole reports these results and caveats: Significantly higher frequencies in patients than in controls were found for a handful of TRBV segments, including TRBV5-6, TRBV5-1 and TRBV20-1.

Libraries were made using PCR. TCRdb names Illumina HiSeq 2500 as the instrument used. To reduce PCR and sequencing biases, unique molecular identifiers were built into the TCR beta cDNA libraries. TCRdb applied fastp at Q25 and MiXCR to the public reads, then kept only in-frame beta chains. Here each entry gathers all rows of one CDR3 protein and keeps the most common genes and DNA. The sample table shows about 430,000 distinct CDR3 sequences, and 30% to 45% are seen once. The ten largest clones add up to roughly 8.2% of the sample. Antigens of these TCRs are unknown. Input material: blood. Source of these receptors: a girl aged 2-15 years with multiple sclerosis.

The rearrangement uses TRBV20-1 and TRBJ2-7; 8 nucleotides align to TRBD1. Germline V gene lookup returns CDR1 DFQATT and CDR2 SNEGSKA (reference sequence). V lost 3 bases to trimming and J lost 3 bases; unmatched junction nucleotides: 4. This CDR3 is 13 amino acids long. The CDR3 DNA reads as TGCAGTGCTAGGCCAGGGGGCTTCTACGAGCAGTACTTC. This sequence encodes CSARPGGFYEQYF.

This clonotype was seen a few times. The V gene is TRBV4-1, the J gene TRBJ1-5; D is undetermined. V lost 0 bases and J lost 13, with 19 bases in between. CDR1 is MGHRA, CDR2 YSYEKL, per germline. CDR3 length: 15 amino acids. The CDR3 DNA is TGCGCCAGCAGCCAAGATGAGTACAGCTCTCTTCCGCAGCATTTT. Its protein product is CASSQDEYSSLPQHF.

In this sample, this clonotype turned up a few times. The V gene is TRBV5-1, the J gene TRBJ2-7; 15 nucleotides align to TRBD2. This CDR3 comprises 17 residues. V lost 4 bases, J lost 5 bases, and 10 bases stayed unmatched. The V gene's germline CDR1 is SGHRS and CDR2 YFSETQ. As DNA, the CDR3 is TGCGCCAGCAGCCCCTGGACTAGCGGGGGGGCCGATAACGAGCAGTACTTC. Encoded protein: CASSPWTSGGADNEQYF.

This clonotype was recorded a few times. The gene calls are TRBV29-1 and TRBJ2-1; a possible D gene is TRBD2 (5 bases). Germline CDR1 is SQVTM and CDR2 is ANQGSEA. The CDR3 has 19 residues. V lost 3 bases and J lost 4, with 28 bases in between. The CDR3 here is CSVEILGGFEPRLYNEQFF. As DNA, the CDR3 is TGCAGCGTTGAGATTTTAGGAGGATTTGAACCAAGACTTTACAATGAGCAGTTCTTC.

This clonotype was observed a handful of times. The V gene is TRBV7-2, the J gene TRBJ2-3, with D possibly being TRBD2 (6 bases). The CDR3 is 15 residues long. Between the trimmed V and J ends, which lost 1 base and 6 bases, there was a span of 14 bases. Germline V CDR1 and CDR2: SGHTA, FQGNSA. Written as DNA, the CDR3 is TGTGCCAGCAGCTTAGTCCTCTTGGCGGGGGATACGCAGTATTTT. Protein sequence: CASSLVLLAGDTQYF.

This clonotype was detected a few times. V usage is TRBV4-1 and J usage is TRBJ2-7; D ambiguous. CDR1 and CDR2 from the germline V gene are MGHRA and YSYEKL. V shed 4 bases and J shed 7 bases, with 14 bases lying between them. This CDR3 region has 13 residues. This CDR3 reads CASSPRFTREQYF. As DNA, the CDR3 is TGCGCCAGCAGCCCCCGATTTACCCGGGAGCAGTACTTC.

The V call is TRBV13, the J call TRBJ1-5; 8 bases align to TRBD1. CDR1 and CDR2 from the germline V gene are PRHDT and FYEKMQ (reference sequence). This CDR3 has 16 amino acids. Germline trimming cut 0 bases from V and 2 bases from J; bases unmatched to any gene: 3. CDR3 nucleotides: TGTGCCAGCAGCTTAGGACCGGGACAGGGCAATCAGCCCCAGCATTTT. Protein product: CASSLGPGQGNQPQHF.

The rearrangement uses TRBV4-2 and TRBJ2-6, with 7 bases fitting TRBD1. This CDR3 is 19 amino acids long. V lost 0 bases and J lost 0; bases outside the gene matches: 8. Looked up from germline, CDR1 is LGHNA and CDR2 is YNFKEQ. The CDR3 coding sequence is TGTGCCAGCAGCCAAGAGGAGACAGGGTCTCTCTCTGGGGCCAACGTCCTGACTTTC. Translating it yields CASSQEETGSLSGANVLTF.

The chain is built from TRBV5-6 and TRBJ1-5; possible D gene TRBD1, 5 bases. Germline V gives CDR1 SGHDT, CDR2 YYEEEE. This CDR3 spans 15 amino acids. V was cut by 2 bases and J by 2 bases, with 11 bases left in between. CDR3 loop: CASSFQGRGNQPQHF. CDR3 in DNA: TGTGCCAGCAGCTTCCAGGGTAGGGGCAATCAGCCCCAGCATTTT.

CDR3 protein: CASSQAGTGLNTEAFF. The CDR3 region has the DNA TGTGCCAGCAGCCAAGCAGGGACAGGCTTGAACACTGAAGCTTTCTTT. The chain employs TRBV3-1 and TRBJ1-1, with 8 positions matching TRBD1. The germline CDR1 and CDR2 sequences are LGHDT and YNNKEL (reference sequence). J lost 0 bases, V lost 1 base, and 4 bases had no gene match. This CDR3 comprises 16 residues.

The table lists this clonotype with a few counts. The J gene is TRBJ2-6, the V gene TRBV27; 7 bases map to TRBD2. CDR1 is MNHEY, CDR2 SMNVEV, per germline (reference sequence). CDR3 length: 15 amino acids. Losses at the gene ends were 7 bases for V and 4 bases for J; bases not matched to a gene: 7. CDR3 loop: CASTPGTTGANVLTF. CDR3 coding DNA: TGTGCCAGCACGCCCGGGACTACGGGGGCCAACGTCCTGACTTTC.

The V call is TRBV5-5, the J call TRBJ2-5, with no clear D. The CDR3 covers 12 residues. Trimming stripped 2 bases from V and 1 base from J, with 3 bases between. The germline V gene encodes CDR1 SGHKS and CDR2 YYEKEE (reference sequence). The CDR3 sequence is CASSFLQETQYF. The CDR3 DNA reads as TGTGCCAGCAGCTTTCTCCAAGAGACCCAGTACTTC.

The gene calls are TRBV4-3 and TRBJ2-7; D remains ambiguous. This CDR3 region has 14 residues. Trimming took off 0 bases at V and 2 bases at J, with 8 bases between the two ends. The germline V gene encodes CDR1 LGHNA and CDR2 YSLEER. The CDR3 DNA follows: TGCGCCAGCAGCCAAGACCCCAGCACCTACGAGCAGTACTTC. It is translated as CASSQDPSTYEQYF.

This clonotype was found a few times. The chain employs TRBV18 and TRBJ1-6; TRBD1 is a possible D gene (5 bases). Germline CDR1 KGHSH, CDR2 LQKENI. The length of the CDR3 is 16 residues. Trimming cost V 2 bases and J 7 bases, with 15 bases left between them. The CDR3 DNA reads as TGTGCCAGCTCACCAAGCCTGGACAAACTAAATTCACCCCTCCACTTT. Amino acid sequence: CASSPSLDKLNSPLHF.

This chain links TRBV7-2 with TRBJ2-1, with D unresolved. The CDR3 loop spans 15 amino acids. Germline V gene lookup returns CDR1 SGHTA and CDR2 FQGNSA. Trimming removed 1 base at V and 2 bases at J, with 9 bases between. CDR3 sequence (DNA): TGTGCCAGCAGCTTAGAACATCGAACCTACAATGAGCAGTTCTTC. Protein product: CASSLEHRTYNEQFF.

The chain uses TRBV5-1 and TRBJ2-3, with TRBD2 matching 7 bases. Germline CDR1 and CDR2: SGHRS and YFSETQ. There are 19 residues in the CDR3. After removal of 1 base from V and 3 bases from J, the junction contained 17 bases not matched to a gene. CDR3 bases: TGCGCCAGCAGCTTGTCTTTGTTTGGGGGGGGGACCCCTACAGATACGCAGTATTTT. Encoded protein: CASSLSLFGGGTPTDTQYF. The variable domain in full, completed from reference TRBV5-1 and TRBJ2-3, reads KAGVTQTPRYLIKTRGQQVTLSCSPISGHRSVSWYQQTPGQGLQFLFEYFSETQRNKGNFPGRFSGRQFSNSRSEMNVSTLELGDSALYLCASSLSLFGGGTPTDTQYFGPGTRLTVL.

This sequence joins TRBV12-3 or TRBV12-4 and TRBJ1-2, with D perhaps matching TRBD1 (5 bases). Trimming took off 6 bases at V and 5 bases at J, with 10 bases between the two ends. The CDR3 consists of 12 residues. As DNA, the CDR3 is TGTGCCAGCAGGTTGGGGGGGTATGGCTACACCTTC. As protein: CASRLGGYGYTF.

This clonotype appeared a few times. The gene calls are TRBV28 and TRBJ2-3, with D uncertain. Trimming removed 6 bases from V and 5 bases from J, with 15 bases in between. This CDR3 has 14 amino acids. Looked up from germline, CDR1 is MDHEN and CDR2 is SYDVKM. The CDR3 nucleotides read TGTGCCAGCAGCCGATCCGTGGCAGTAGATACGCAGTATTTT. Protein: CASSRSVAVDTQYF.

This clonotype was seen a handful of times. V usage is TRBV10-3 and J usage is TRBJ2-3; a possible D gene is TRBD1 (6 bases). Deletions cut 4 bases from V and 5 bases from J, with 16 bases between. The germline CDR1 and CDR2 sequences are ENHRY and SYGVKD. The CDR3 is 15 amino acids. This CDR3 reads CAISASNDRKDTQYF. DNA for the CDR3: TGTGCCATCAGTGCTAGTAACGACAGGAAAGATACGCAGTATTTT.

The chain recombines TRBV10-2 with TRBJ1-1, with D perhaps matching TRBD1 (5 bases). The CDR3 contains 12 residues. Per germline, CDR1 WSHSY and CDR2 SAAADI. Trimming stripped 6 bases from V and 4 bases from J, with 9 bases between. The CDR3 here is CASRDSATEAFF. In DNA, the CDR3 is TGCGCCAGCAGAGACAGTGCCACTGAAGCTTTCTTT.

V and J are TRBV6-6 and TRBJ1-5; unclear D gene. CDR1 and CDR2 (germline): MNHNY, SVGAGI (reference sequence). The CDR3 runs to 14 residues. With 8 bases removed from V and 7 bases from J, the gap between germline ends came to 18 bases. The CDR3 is CASCMWRERQPQHF. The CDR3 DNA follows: TGTGCCAGCTGTATGTGGAGGGAAAGGCAGCCCCAGCATTTT.

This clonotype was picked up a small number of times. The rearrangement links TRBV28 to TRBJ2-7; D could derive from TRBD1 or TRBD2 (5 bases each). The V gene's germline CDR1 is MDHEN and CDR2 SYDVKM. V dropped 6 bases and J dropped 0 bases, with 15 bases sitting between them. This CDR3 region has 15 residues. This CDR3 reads CASRPGTAYSYEQYF. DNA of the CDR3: TGTGCCAGCAGGCCCGGGACGGCTTACTCCTACGAGCAGTACTTC.

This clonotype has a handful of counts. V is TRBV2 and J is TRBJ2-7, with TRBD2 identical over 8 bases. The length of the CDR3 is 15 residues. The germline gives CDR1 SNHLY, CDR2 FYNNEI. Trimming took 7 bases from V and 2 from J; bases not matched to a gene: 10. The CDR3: CASIQIAGRAYEQYF. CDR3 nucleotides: TGTGCCAGCATCCAGATAGCGGGAAGGGCCTACGAGCAGTACTTC.

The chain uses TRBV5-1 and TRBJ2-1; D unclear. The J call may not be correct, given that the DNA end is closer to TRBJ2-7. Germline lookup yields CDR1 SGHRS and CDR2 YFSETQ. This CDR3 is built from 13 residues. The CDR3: CASSLGRYNEQYF. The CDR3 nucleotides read TGCGCCAGCAGCTTGGGCCGGTACAATGAGCAGTACTTC.

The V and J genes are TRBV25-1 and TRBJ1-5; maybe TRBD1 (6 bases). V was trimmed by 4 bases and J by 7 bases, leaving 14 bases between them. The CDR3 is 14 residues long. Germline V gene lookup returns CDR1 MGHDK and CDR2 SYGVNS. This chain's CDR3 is CASSVTGAKQPQHF. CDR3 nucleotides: TGTGCCAGCAGTGTGACAGGTGCAAAACAGCCCCAGCATTTT.

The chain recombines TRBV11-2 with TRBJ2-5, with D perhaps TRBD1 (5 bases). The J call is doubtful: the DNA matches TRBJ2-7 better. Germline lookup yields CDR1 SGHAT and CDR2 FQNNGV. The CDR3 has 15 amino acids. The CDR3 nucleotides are TGTGCCAGCAGCTTAGGCCAGGGCATCCCCTACGAGCAGTACTTC. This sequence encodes CASSLGQGIPYEQYF.

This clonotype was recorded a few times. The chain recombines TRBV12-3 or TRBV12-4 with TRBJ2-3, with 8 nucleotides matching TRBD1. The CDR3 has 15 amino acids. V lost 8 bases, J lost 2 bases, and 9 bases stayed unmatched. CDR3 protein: CASAQDRVNTDTQYF. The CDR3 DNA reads TGTGCCAGCGCCCAGGACAGGGTCAACACAGATACGCAGTATTTT.

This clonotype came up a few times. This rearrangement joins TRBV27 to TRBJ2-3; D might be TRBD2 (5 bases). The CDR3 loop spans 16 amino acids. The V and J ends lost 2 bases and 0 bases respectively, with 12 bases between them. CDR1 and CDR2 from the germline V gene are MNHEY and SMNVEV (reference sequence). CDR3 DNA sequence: TGTGCCAGCAGTTTAAGGCTAGCCGCTAGCACAGATACGCAGTATTTT. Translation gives CASSLRLAASTDTQYF.

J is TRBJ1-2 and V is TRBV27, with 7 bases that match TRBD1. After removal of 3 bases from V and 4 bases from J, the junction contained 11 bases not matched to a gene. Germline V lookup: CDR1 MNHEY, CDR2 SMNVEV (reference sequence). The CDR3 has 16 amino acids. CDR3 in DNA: TGTGCCAGCAGTTTGCAGGGAATGGGGACAGCCTATGGCTACACCTTC. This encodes CASSLQGMGTAYGYTF.

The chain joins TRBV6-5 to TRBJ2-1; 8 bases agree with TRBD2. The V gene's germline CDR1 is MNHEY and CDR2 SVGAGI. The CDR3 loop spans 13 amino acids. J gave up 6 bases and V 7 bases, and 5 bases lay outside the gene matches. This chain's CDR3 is CASTLSGGNEQFF. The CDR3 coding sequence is TGTGCCAGCACCCTAAGCGGGGGCAATGAGCAGTTCTTC.

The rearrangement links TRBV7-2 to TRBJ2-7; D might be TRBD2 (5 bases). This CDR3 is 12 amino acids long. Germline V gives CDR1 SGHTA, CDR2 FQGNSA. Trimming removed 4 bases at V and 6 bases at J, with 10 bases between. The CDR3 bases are TGTGCCAGCAGCTATACTACTAGCGAGCAGTACTTC. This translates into CASSYTTSEQYF.